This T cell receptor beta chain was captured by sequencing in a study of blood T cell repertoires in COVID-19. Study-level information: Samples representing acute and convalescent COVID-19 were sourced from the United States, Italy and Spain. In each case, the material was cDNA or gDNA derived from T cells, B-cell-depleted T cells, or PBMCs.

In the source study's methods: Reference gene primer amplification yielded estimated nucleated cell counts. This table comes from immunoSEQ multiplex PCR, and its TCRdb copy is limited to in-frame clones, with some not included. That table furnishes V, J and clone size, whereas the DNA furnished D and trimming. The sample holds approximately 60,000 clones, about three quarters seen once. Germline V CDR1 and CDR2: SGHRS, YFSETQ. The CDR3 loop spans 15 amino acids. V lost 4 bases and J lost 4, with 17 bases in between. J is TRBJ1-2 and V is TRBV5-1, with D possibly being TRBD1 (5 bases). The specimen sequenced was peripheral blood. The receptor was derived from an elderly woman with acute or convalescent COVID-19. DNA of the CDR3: TGCGCCAGCAGCGCCGACCCTCGGGGGAGCTATGGCTACACCTTC. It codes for CASSADPRGSYGYTF.